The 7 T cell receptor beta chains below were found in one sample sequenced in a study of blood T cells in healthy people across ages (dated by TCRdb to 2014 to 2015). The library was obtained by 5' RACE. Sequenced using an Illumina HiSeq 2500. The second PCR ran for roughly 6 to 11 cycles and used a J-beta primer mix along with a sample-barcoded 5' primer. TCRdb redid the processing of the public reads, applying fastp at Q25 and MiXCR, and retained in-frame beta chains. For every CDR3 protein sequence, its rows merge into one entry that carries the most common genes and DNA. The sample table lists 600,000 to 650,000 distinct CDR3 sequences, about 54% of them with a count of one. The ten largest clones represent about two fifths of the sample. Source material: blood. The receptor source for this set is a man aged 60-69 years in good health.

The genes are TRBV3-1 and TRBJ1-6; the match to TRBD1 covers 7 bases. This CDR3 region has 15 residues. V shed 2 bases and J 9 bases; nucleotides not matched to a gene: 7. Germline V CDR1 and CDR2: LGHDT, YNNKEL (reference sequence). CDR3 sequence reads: CASSQSRQGGSPLHF. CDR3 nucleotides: TGTGCCAGCAGCCAAAGTCGACAGGGAGGTTCACCCCTCCACTTT. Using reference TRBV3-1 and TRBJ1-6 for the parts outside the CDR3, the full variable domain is DTAVSQTPKYLVTQMGNDKSIKCEQNLGHDTMYWYKQDSKKFLKIMFSYNNKELIINETVPNRFSPKSPDKAHLNLHINSLELGDSAVYFCASSQSRQGGSPLHFGNGTRLTVT.

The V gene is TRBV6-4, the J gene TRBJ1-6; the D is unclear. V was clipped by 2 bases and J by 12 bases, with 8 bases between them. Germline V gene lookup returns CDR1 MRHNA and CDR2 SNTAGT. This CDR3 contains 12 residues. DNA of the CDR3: TGTGCCAGCAGTGACCTCAGCGGACCCCTCCACTTT. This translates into CASSDLSGPLHF.

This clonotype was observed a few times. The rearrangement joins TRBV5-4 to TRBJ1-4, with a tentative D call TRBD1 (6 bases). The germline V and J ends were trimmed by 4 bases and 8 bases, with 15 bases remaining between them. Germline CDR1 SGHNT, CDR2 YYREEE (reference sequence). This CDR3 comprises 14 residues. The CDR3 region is CASSGGRGGEKLFF. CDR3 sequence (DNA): TGTGCCAGCAGCGGCGGCAGGGGTGGGGAAAAACTGTTTTTT. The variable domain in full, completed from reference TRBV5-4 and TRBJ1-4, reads ETGVTQSPTHLIKTRGQQVTLRCSSQSGHNTVSWYQQALGQGPQFIFQYYREEENGRGNFPPRFSGLQFPNYSSELNVNALELDDSALYLCASSGGRGGEKLFFGSGTQLSVL.

In DNA, the CDR3 is TGTGCCAGCAGCCAAGGGAGGACAGGGCATGAAAAACTGTTTTTT. Protein sequence: CASSQGRTGHEKLFF. The gene calls are TRBV3-1 and TRBJ1-4; TRBD1 matches 8 bases. V dropped 1 base and J dropped 6; count of bases not matched to a gene: 4. In germline, CDR1 is LGHDT, CDR2 YNNKEL (reference sequence). The CDR3 totals 15 residues.

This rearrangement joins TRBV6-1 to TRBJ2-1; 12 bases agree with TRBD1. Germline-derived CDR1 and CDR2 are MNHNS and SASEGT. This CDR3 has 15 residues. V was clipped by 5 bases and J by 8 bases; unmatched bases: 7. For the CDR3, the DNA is TGTGCCAGCAGTCCTCGGGACAGGGGGCAGGATGAGCAGTTCTTC. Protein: CASSPRDRGQDEQFF.

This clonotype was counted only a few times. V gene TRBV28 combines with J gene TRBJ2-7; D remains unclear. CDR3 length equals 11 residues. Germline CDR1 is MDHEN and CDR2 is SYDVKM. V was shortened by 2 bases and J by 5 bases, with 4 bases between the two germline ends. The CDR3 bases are TGTGCCAGCAGTTTACAAGACGAGCAGTACTTC. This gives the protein CASSLQDEQYF.

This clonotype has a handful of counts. CDR3 DNA sequence: TGTGCCAGCAGTTTTCGAGCCCAGGACGGTCTGGGCTACACCTTC. Encoded protein: CASSFRAQDGLGYTF. The genes are TRBV12-3 or TRBV12-4 and TRBJ1-2; D gene uncertain. The CDR3 length is 15 residues. V lost 3 bases to trimming and J lost 8 bases, with 19 bases between them.